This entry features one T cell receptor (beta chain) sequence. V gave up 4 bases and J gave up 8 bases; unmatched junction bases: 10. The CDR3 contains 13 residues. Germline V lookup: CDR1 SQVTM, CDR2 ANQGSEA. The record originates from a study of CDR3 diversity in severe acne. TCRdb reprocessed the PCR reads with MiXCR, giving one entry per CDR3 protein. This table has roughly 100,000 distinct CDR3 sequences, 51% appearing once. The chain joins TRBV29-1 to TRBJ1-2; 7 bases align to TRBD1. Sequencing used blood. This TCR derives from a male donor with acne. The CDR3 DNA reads TGCAGCGTTGTGGAGACAGGGATTAGGGGCTACACCTTC. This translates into CSVVETGIRGYTF.